This TCR beta chain originates from a study of blood T cell repertoires in COVID-19. Data came from immunoSEQ multiplex PCR; TCRdb stores just in-frame clones and leaves some out. The table shows about 110,000 clones, with about 89% occurring only once. The material sequenced was peripheral blood. The sequence came from a man aged 35-49 years with acute or convalescent COVID-19.

The chain's CDR3 is CASSSQGIVSYNEQFF. In nucleotides, the CDR3 is TGTGCCAGCAGTTCACAGGGAATAGTCTCCTACAATGAGCAGTTCTTC. V usage is TRBV27 and J usage is TRBJ2-1; maybe TRBD1 (6 bases). This CDR3 comprises 16 residues. CDR1 and CDR2 (germline): MNHEY, SMNVEV (reference sequence). Trimming removed 4 bases from V and 0 bases from J, with 13 bases in between.